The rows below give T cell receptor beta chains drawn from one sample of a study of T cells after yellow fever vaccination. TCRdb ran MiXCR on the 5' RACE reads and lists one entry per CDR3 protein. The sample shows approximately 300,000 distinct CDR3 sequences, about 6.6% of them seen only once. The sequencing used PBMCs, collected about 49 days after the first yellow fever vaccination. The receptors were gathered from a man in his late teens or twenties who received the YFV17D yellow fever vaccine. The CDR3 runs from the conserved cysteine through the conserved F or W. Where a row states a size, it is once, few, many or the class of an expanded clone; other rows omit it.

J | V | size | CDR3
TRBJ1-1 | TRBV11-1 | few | CASSPREGEGGRGTEAFF
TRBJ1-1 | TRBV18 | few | CASSPWSSSEAFF
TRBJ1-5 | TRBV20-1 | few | CSADRGFDQPQHF
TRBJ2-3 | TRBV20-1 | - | CSAPGLAGDTQYF
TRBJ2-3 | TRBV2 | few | CASSTESGLYTQYF
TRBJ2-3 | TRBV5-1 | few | CASKGGRRGGDTQYF
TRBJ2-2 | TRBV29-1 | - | CSVENSGTANTGELFF
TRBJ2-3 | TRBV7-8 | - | CASSPGTDRVTDTQYF
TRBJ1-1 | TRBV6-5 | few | CASSLAGTGTTEAFF
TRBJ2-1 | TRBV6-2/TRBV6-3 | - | CASSRRAAHEQFF
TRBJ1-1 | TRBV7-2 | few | CASSPGYVNTEAFF
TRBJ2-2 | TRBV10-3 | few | CATQAGLGGGELFF
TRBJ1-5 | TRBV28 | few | CASSRSGFGNNQPQHF
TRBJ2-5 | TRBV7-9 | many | CASSFNPQETQYF